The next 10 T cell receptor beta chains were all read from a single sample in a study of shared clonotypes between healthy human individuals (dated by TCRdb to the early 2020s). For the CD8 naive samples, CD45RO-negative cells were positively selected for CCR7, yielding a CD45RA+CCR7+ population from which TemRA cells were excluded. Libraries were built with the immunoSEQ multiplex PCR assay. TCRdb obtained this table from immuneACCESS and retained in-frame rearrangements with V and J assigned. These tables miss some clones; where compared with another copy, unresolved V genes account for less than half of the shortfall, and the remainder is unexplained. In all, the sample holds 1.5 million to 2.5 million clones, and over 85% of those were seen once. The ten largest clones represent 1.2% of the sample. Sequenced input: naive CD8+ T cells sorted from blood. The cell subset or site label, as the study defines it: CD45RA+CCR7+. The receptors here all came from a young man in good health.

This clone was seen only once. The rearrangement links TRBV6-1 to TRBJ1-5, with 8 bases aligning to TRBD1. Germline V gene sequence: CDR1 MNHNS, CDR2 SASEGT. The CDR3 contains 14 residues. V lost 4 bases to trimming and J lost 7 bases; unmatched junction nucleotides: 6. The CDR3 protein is CASSATGVSQPQHF. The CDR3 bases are TGTGCCAGCAGTGCGACAGGGGTTAGCCAGCCCCAGCATTTT.

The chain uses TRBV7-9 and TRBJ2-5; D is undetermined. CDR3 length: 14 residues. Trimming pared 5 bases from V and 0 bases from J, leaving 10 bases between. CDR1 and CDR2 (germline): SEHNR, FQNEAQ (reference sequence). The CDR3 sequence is CASSPEANQETQYF. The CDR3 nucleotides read TGTGCCAGCAGCCCCGAGGCCAACCAAGAGACCCAGTACTTC.

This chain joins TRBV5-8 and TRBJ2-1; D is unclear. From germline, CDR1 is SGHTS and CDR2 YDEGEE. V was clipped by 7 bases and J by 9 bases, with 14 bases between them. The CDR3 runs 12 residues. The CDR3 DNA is TGTGCCAGCCTCGGTCCCGGGCTTGAGCAGTTCTTC. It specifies CASLGPGLEQFF.

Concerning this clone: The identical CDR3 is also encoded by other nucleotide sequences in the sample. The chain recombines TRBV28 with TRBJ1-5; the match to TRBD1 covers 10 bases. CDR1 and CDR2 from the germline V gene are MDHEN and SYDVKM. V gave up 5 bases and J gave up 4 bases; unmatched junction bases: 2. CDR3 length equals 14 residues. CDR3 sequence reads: CASSRDRGNQPQHF. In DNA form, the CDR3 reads TGTGCCAGCAGTAGGGACAGGGGAAATCAGCCCCAGCATTTT.

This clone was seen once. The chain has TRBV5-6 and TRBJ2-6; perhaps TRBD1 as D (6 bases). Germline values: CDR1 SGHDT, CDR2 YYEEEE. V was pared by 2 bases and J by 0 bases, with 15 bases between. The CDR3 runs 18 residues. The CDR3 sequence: CASSLWTVLTSGANVLTF. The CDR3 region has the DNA TGTGCCAGCAGCTTATGGACAGTCCTGACCTCTGGGGCCAACGTCCTGACTTTC.

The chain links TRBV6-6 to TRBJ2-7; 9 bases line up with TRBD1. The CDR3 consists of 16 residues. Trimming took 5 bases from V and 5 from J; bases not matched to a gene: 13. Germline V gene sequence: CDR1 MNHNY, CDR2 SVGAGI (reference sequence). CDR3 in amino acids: CASSPGTGFKEDEQYF. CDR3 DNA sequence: TGTGCCAGCAGTCCAGGGACAGGGTTTAAGGAGGACGAGCAGTACTTC.

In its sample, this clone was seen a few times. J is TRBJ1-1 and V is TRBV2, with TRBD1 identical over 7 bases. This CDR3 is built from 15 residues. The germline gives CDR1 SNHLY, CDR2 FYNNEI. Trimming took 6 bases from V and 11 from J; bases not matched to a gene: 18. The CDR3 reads CASSPGTVLPALAFF. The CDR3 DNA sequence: TGTGCCAGCAGCCCCGGGACAGTTCTCCCTGCCTTGGCTTTCTTT.

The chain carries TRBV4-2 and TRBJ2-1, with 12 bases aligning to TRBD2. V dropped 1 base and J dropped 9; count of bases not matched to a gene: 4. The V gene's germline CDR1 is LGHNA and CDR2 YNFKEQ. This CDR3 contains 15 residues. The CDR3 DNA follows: TGTGCCAGCAGCCAAGGGCTAGCGGGGGGGCCTGAGCAGTTCTTC. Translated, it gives CASSQGLAGGPEQFF.

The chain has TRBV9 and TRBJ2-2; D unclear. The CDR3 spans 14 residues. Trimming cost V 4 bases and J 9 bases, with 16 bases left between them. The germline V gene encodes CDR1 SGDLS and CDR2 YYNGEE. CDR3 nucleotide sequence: TGTGCCAGCAGCTCCACTCATACACCGAGGGAGCTGTTTTTT. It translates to CASSSTHTPRELFF.

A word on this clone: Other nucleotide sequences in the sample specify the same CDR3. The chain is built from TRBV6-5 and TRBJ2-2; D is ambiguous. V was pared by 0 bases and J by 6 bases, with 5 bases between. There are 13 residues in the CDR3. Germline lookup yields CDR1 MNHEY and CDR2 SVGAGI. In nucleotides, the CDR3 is TGTGCCAGCAGTTACTCCGATGCCGGGGAGCTGTTTTTT. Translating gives CASSYSDAGELFF.